Listed below are T cell receptor beta chains from one sample, sequenced in a study of blood T cell repertoires in COVID-19. The repertoire was sequenced with immunoSEQ multiplex PCR; TCRdb's copy has only in-frame clones and lacks some. The sample holds tens of thousands of clones, roughly 87% seen once. Material: peripheral blood. These TCRs come from a woman aged 80 or older with active COVID-19. Both conserved end residues are part of each CDR3. Each record gives: clone size, V gene, J gene, D gene, CDR3 DNA, CDR3 protein. D genes are given only for firm matches. The size of a clone is reported for some rows only, either as once, few or many, or as a class for expanded clones.

>-|TRBV7-3|TRBJ2-5|TRBD1
TGTGCCAGCAGCTTAGATAGGGGGCCACCGGAGGAGACCCAGTACTTC
CASSLDRGPPEETQYF
>-|TRBV27|TRBJ2-1|TRBD2
TGTGCCAGTAGTCTTTACGTCCCCGGGAGGGCCCATGAGCAGTTCTTC
CASSLYVPGRAHEQFF
>-|TRBV9|TRBJ2-1|-
TGTGCCAGCAGCGTCAATAGCGGACCCTACAATGAGCAGTTCTTC
CASSVNSGPYNEQFF
>-|TRBV28|TRBJ1-2|-
TGTGCCAGCAGTTTGGCGGGGTATGGCTACACCTTC
CASSLAGYGYTF
>once|TRBV4-3|TRBJ2-7|-
TGCGCCAGCAGCCAAGATAGGAGTAGGCCTTACGAGCAGTACTTC
CASSQDRSRPYEQYF
>-|TRBV6-6|TRBJ2-7|TRBD2
TGTGCCAGCAGTTACTCTTCAGAAGCGGGAGGGGACGAGCAGTACTTC
CASSYSSEAGGDEQYF
>-|TRBV7-8|TRBJ2-5|TRBD2
TGTGCCACCCCTCGGGGGGGAGCAGTGGGAGAGGAGACCCAGTACTTC
CATPRGGAVGEETQYF
>-|TRBV4-1|TRBJ2-5|TRBD1
TGCGCCAGCAGCCCCGAGGACAGGGGACAAGAGACCCAGTACTTC
CASSPEDRGQETQYF
>-|TRBV7-3|TRBJ2-2|-
TGTGCCAGCAGCTTAGCGGGTTCGAACACCGGGGAGCTGTTTTTT
CASSLAGSNTGELFF
>-|TRBV6-5|TRBJ1-4|TRBD1
TGTGCCAGCAGTTCTCGACAGGGGAGTGAAAAACTGTTTTTT
CASSSRQGSEKLFF
>-|TRBV18|TRBJ1-4|TRBD1
TGTGCCAGCTCACCAGCTGCGCCCGAGGGGGCGCTGTGGGAAAAACTGTTTTTT
CASSPAAPEGALWEKLFF
>-|TRBV5-4|TRBJ1-6|TRBD1
TGTGCCAGCAGCTTGGACGCAGGGGGTAATTCACCCCTCCACTTT
CASSLDAGGNSPLHF
>few|TRBV15|TRBJ2-7|TRBD2
TGTGCCACCAGCAGGGGTAGCGGGAGGGTCTACGAGCAGTACTTC
CATSRGSGRVYEQYF
>-|TRBV12-1|TRBJ1-6|-
TGTGCCAGCAGCTTTGTACCAAAACTGAAGCGGTCACCCCTCCACTTT
CASSFVPKLKRSPLHF
>-|TRBV5-5|TRBJ2-3|-
TGTGCCAGCAGCTCAACGTGGAGGGCGGGAAACACAGATACGCAGTATTTT
CASSSTWRAGNTDTQYF
>-|TRBV10-1|TRBJ2-5|-
TGCGCCAGCAGGGGACGGACAGAGGAAGAGACCCAGTACTTC
CASRGRTEEETQYF
>-|TRBV7-2|TRBJ2-5|TRBD2
TGTGCCAGCATCGCCGGGGGACTAGCGGGAGAGACCCAGTACTTC
CASIAGGLAGETQYF
>-|TRBV25-1|TRBJ2-7|TRBD1
TGTGCCAGCAGTTCCGGGACAGGTCTATACAAGCAGTACTTC
CASSSGTGLYKQYF
>-|TRBV28|TRBJ1-2|-
TGTGCCAGCGCGGACAATAACTATGGCTACACCTTC
CASADNNYGYTF
>-|TRBV29-1|TRBJ2-7|-
TGCAGCGTTGAATGGGGGCTCCAAGAGCAGTACTTC
CSVEWGLQEQYF
>-|TRBV10-2|TRBJ1-1|TRBD1
TGCGCCAGCAGTGCGCCGGGACAGGGGGGCACTGAAGCTTTCTTT
CASSAPGQGGTEAFF
>-|TRBV28|TRBJ1-2|-
TGTGCCAGCAGGACCGGAGGTTATGGCTACACCTTC
CASRTGGYGYTF
>-|TRBV6-1|TRBJ2-2|-
TGTGCCAGCAGTGAAACGCGGGCCGGGGAGCTGTTTTTT
CASSETRAGELFF
>-|TRBV7-2|TRBJ2-7|-
TGTGCCAGCAGCTCAGTACGGGGCGAGCAGTACTTC
CASSSVRGEQYF
>-|TRBV4-3|TRBJ2-7|-
TGCGCCAGCAGCCAAGGGGTAGCGGAACTCTACGAGCAGTACTTC
CASSQGVAELYEQYF
>few|TRBV6-5|TRBJ1-2|TRBD1
TGTGCCAGCAGTAGCCGGGACAGGGTGGGGGGCTACACCTTC
CASSSRDRVGGYTF
>-|TRBV7-9|TRBJ1-1|-
TGTGCCAGCAGCCGTTTAGGGGAGAACACTGAAGCTTTCTTT
CASSRLGENTEAFF
>-|TRBV5-6|TRBJ2-1|TRBD1
TGTGCCAGCAGCTTAAGTAAGGGGACAGTTTCCTACAATGAGCAGTTCTTC
CASSLSKGTVSYNEQFF
>-|TRBV19|TRBJ2-7|TRBD1
TGTGCCAGTAGACTCAGGACAGGGGGTTCCTACGAGCAGTACTTC
CASRLRTGGSYEQYF
>-|TRBV7-2|TRBJ1-6|-
TGTGCCAGCAGCTTAGTCGGTCTGGACAGCGGGACACCCCTCCACTTT
CASSLVGLDSGTPLHF
>once|TRBV7-2|TRBJ2-4|TRBD2
TGTGCCAGCGTACCAGCGGGGGTAGCCAAAAACATTCAGTACTTC
CASVPAGVAKNIQYF
>-|TRBV19|TRBJ2-1|TRBD2
TGTGCCAGTAGTATCAGTAGCGGGGCATACAATGAGCAGTTCTTC
CASSISSGAYNEQFF
>-|TRBV6-1|TRBJ1-5|-
TGTGCCAGCAGTGAAGCGCTTCGGGGGGCCCCATCCCAGCCCCAGCATTTT
CASSEALRGAPSQPQHF
>-|TRBV6-6|TRBJ2-3|TRBD2
TGTGCCAGCAGTCGTTCCGGGACAACCGGACTAGCGGGAAGTACAGATACGCAGTATTTT
CASSRSGTTGLAGSTDTQYF
>-|TRBV20-1|TRBJ1-6|-
TGCAGTGCTAGTTGGAGGGCCTCCTATAATTCACCCCTCCACTTT
CSASWRASYNSPLHF
>once|TRBV28|TRBJ1-5|-
TGTGCCAGCAGTCTAACAGGGCATCAGCCCCAGCATTTT
CASSLTGHQPQHF
>-|TRBV20-1|TRBJ2-1|TRBD2
TGCAGTGCTAGTTGGGGGACTAGCGGGATCACGAATGAGCAGTTCTTC
CSASWGTSGITNEQFF
>-|TRBV6-6|TRBJ2-7|TRBD2
TGTGCCAGCAGTTACGAAGCGGGAGTTGGCGAGCAGTACTTC
CASSYEAGVGEQYF
>-|TRBV6-4|TRBJ1-2|-
TGTGCCAGCAGTGTCGCCCCTCCCCATATACTCAACTATGGCTACACCTTC
CASSVAPPHILNYGYTF
>-|TRBV18|TRBJ2-7|TRBD1
TGTGCCAGCTCCTCGGACAGGACATCGTACGAGCAGTACTTC
CASSSDRTSYEQYF
>-|TRBV18|TRBJ2-1|-
TGTGCCAGCTCACGGGGCCCCGCGAAAGGCTATTGGAATGAGCAGTTCTTC
CASSRGPAKGYWNEQFF
>-|TRBV7-2|TRBJ2-1|TRBD1
TGTGCCAGCAGCTTAGAGGGACAGGGAGGCAATGAGCAGTTCTTC
CASSLEGQGGNEQFF
>-|TRBV5-4|TRBJ2-7|-
TGTGCCAGCAGCTTGCCAGGGTGGCAGGTTAACGAGCAGTACTTC
CASSLPGWQVNEQYF
>-|TRBV5-1|TRBJ1-6|-
TGCGCCAGTTCCCAGGGAAATCATAATTCACCCCTCCACTTT
CASSQGNHNSPLHF
>-|TRBV7-9|TRBJ1-2|-
TGTGCCAGCAGCTTATCCGGGCAGGGTTTCACATATGGCTACACCTTC
CASSLSGQGFTYGYTF
>-|TRBV29-1|TRBJ1-3|TRBD1
TGCAGCGGCGGACAGGGGGCTGGAAACACCATATATTTT
CSGGQGAGNTIYF
>-|TRBV6-6|TRBJ2-6|TRBD1
TGTGCCAGCAGTCCTGGACAGGGCGCTCTTGGGGCCAACGTCCTGACTTTC
CASSPGQGALGANVLTF